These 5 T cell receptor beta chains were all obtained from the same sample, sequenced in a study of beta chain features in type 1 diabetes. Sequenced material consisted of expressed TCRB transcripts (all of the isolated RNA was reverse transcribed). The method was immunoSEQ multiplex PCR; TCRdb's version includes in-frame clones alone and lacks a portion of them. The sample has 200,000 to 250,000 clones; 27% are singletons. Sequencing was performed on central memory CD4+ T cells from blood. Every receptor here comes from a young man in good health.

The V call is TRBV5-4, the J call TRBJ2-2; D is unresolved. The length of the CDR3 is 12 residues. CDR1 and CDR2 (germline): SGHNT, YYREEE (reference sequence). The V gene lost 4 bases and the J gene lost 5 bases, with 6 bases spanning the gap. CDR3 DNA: TGTGCCAGCAGCCCTCTTACCGGGGAGCTGTTTTTT. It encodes CASSPLTGELFF.

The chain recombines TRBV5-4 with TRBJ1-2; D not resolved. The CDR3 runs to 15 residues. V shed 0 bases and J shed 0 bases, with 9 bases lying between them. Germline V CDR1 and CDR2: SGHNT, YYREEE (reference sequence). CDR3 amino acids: CASSLATAANYGYTF. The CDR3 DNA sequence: TGTGCCAGCAGCTTGGCGACGGCAGCTAACTATGGCTACACCTTC.

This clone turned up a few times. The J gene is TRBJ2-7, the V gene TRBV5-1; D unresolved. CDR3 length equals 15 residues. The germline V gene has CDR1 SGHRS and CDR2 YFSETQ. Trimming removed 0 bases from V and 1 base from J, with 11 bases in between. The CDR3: CASSLDGRNSYEQYF. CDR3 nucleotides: TGCGCCAGCAGCTTGGACGGCAGAAATTCCTACGAGCAGTACTTC.

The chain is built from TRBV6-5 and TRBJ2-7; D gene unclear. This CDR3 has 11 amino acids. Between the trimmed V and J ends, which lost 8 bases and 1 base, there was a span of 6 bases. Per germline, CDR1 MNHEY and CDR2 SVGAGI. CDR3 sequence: CASDGSYEQYF. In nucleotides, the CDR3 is TGTGCCAGCGACGGATCCTACGAGCAGTACTTC.

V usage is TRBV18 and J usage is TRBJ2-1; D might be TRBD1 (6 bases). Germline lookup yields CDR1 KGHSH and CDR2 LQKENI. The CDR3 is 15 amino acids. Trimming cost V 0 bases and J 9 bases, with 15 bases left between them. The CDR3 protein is CASSPPAGVRSEQFF. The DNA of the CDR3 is TGTGCCAGCTCACCACCGGCAGGGGTCAGGAGTGAGCAGTTCTTC.